A selection of T cell receptor beta chains follows, all from one sample in a study of blood T cell repertoires in COVID-19. This table comes from immunoSEQ multiplex PCR, and its TCRdb copy is limited to in-frame clones, with some not included. The sample has over 85,000 clones; over 75% are singletons. Sequencing was performed on peripheral blood. The receptors come from a woman of 80 years or more with COVID-19, enrolled during active disease. Both conserved end residues are part of each CDR3. The order of the fields is clone size, J gene, V gene, D gene, CDR3 protein. D genes are given only for firm matches. Clone size is given for some rows only: seen once, a few or many times, or a class if the clone is expanded.

size: NA; J: TRBJ1-1; V: TRBV7-2; D: NA; CDR3: CASSFSVNSGEAFF
size: NA; J: TRBJ1-1; V: TRBV18; D: TRBD1; CDR3: CASSKGQGNTEAFF
size: NA; J: TRBJ2-1; V: TRBV5-6; D: TRBD2; CDR3: CASSLAGTTAEQFF
size: NA; J: TRBJ1-1; V: TRBV7-2; D: NA; CDR3: CASRPTGIGNTEAFF
size: NA; J: TRBJ2-7; V: TRBV7-8; D: TRBD1; CDR3: CASSLDRDRADEQYF
size: NA; J: TRBJ2-7; V: TRBV6-6; D: NA; CDR3: CASSYVGQGSYEQYF
size: few; J: TRBJ2-4; V: TRBV12-3/TRBV12-4; D: NA; CDR3: CASSLRSVNIQYF
size: NA; J: TRBJ1-2; V: TRBV25-1; D: NA; CDR3: CASSFVDRPFYGYTF
size: NA; J: TRBJ1-6; V: TRBV5-1; D: TRBD1; CDR3: CASSSRDRGDSPLHF
size: NA; J: TRBJ2-7; V: TRBV27; D: NA; CDR3: CASTPSGMLTYEQYF
size: few; J: TRBJ1-2; V: TRBV7-9; D: TRBD1; CDR3: CASSFRDRAYGYTF
size: once; J: TRBJ2-7; V: TRBV6-5; D: TRBD1; CDR3: CASSTGAMAGEQYF
size: NA; J: TRBJ2-7; V: TRBV11-2; D: NA; CDR3: CASGRGSSYEQYF
size: once; J: TRBJ2-3; V: TRBV9; D: TRBD1; CDR3: CASSPGQGRTDTQYF
size: NA; J: TRBJ2-1; V: TRBV5-1; D: NA; CDR3: CASSLVPVGEQFF
size: NA; J: TRBJ1-1; V: TRBV7-9; D: TRBD1; CDR3: CASSQTGTANTEAFF
size: NA; J: TRBJ2-3; V: TRBV5-1; D: NA; CDR3: CASSLVQGTDTQYF